The clone carrying this TCR beta chain occurred a few times. The sample belongs to a study of T-cell reconstitution after alpha-beta-depleted transplantation in children. This CDR3 is built from 15 residues. The germline V gene encodes CDR1 SQVTM and CDR2 ANQGSEA. Trimming removed 4 bases from V and 0 bases from J, with 16 bases in between. The authors prepared the TCRbeta library with unique molecular identifiers. TCRdb reprocessed the PCR reads with MiXCR, giving one entry per CDR3 protein. The sample has about 610,000 distinct CDR3 sequences, more than 9% seen once. The rearrangement joins TRBV29-1 to TRBJ2-7; D tentatively reads TRBD1 or TRBD2 (6 bases each). The sequence was collected from a human donor who donated a stem cell graft to a child with acute myeloid leukemia. Here the sequenced sample was PBMCs from the stem cell graft donor, taken from the stem cell graft. CDR3 sequence reads: CSVVGGGSSSYEQYF. The CDR3 region has the DNA TGCAGCGTTGTTGGAGGGGGGTCGAGCTCCTACGAGCAGTACTTC.